A few counts support the clone carrying this TCR beta chain. Its target is not known. This specimen belongs to a study of T cells in Graves' hyperthyroidism and ophthalmopathy. Study-level points and caveats: Ophthalmopathy was identified by the model a median about 6 months ahead of onset. Blood samples included most of the expanded thyroid clonotypes exceeding 0.001.

RNA transcripts gave rise to amplified TCR beta CDR3 regions. The TCR CDR3 was amplified in a first-round RT-PCR using the HTBI primer set. TCRdb recomputed calls from the multiplex PCR reads with MiXCR, one row per CDR3 protein. Of approximately 690,000 distinct CDR3 sequences listed, approximately 15% are singletons. Sequenced: blood. The origin of this receptor is a woman aged 50 to 60 with Graves' ophthalmopathy.

CDR3 amino acids: CSARDGVYGYTF. Here the CDR3 DNA reads TGCAGTGCTAGGGACGGGGTCTATGGCTACACCTTC. The genes are TRBV20-1 and TRBJ1-2; unclear D gene. The CDR3 is 12 residues long. V lost 3 bases and J 4 bases, leaving 9 bases between the germline ends. CDR1 is DFQATT, CDR2 SNEGSKA, per germline (reference sequence).